The 26 T cell receptor beta chains below come from one sample, sequenced in a study of blood T cells in healthy people across ages. The authors ran a second PCR of about 6 to 11 cycles using a sample-barcoded 5' primer and a J-beta primer mix. One entry per CDR3 protein, called by TCRdb with MiXCR from the 5' RACE reads. The sample consists of approximately 780,000 distinct CDR3 sequences, 25% to 30% of them appearing once. These data were also filed under a second study, of T cells of mothers and their children.

The sequenced material came from blood. The source is a boy aged 10-17 years in good health.

V is TRBV6-6 and J is TRBJ1-2; D may be TRBD1 (5 bases). Germline lookup yields CDR1 MNHNY and CDR2 SVGAGI (reference sequence). The CDR3 loop spans 15 amino acids. Trimming cost V 5 bases and J 3 bases, with 16 bases left between them. CDR3 sequence: CASSRTPGNDYGYTF. The CDR3 DNA is TGTGCCAGCAGTCGGACGCCAGGGAATGACTATGGCTACACCTTC.

The gene calls are TRBV5-1 and TRBJ2-5, with 8 bases lining up with TRBD1. V lost 2 bases, J lost 4 bases, and 10 bases stayed unmatched. The CDR3 has 16 residues. Germline CDR1 reads SGHRS; CDR2 reads YFSETQ. The CDR3 DNA reads TGCGCCAGCAGCTTAGGACAGGGAGTTTCGGGAGAGACCCAGTACTTC. Its protein is CASSLGQGVSGETQYF.

This chain links TRBV3-1 with TRBJ1-1; D call uncertain. Germline CDR1 LGHDT, CDR2 YNNKEL (reference sequence). This CDR3 has 13 residues. With 0 bases removed from V and 8 bases from J, the gap between germline ends came to 10 bases. The CDR3, as DNA: TGTGCCAGCAGCCAAGATCCAGGCCGAGAAGCTTTCTTT. This codes for CASSQDPGREAFF.

To note about this clonotype: An end of the junction differs from the germline gene, which may be a read error. The chain employs TRBV12-3 or TRBV12-4 and TRBJ1-5; D call uncertain. CDR3 size: 16 residues. CDR3 region: CAGSLKRSYSNQPQHF. In DNA, the CDR3 is TGTGCCGGCAGTTTAAAGAGGAGTTATAGCAATCAGCCCCAGCATTTT.

The rearrangement joins TRBV20-1 to TRBJ1-4; TRBD1 aligns across 7 bases. The V gene's germline CDR1 is DFQATT and CDR2 SNEGSKA (reference sequence). The V segment lost 0 bases and the J segment 6 bases; nucleotides outside the gene matches: 4. The CDR3 has 14 amino acids. The CDR3 DNA reads TGCAGTGCTAGAGATAACCAGGGGGATGAAAAACTGTTTTTT. Its protein is CSARDNQGDEKLFF.

This clonotype was detected many times. The V and J genes are TRBV20-1 and TRBJ2-6; no clear D. Between the trimmed V and J ends, which lost 6 bases and 0 bases, there was a span of 3 bases. The CDR3 consists of 12 residues. Looked up from germline, CDR1 is DFQATT and CDR2 is SNEGSKA (reference sequence). The CDR3 region has the DNA TGCAGTGCCATCTCTGGGGCCAACGTCCTGACTTTC. Translated, it gives CSAISGANVLTF.

This clonotype was counted only a few times. The chain couples TRBV27 to TRBJ2-7; D gene uncertain. The length of the CDR3 is 12 residues. The V end was cut by 8 bases, the J end by 2 bases, with 10 bases between. Germline V gene lookup returns CDR1 MNHEY and CDR2 SMNVEV (reference sequence). This chain's CDR3 is CASGRTPYEQYF. As DNA, the CDR3 is TGTGCCAGCGGCCGGACCCCCTACGAGCAGTACTTC.

This chain joins TRBV7-9 and TRBJ2-2, with D possibly TRBD2 on 6 matching bases. The CDR3 is 16 residues long. Germline V gene data show CDR1 as SEHNR and CDR2 as FQNEAQ (reference sequence). The V gene lost 3 bases and the J gene lost 0 bases, with 11 bases spanning the gap. CDR3 loop: CASSFRGRPNTGELFF. In nucleotides, the CDR3 is TGTGCCAGCAGCTTCCGAGGGAGGCCGAACACCGGGGAGCTGTTTTTT.

This clonotype was counted between two and nine times. The V gene is TRBV20-1, the J gene TRBJ2-1; 8 bases are a match to TRBD2. Trimming took 0 bases from V and 7 from J; bases not matched to a gene: 5. The CDR3 spans 14 residues. Germline assignment: CDR1 DFQATT and CDR2 SNEGSKA (reference sequence). The CDR3 sequence: CSARDAGGRNEQFF. The CDR3, as DNA: TGCAGTGCTAGAGATGCGGGGGGTCGGAATGAGCAGTTCTTC.

This clonotype was seen more than once but under ten times. The chain carries TRBV4-1 and TRBJ1-2; the D gene is possibly TRBD1 (6 bases). This CDR3 spans 18 amino acids. Germline V lookup: CDR1 MGHRA, CDR2 YSYEKL. Deletions cut 4 bases from V and 1 base from J, with 22 bases between. This CDR3 reads CASSREASGADGNYGYTF. DNA for the CDR3: TGCGCCAGCAGCCGAGAGGCTTCGGGGGCCGACGGTAACTATGGCTACACCTTC.

The chain has TRBV20-1 and TRBJ2-7; TRBD2 matches at 10 bases. Germline CDR1 DFQATT, CDR2 SNEGSKA (reference sequence). V shed 8 bases and J 2 bases; nucleotides not matched to a gene: 9. This CDR3 spans 14 amino acids. The CDR3 DNA sequence: TGCAGTCTATATAGCGGGGGGAACCCCTACGAGCAGTACTTC. Amino acid sequence: CSLYSGGNPYEQYF.

This clonotype occurred a few times. V and J are TRBV12-3 or TRBV12-4 and TRBJ2-5; D unresolved. With the DNA end fitting TRBJ2-7 better, the J assignment may be wrong. This CDR3 contains 14 residues. The chain's CDR3 is CASSLRLVSYEQYF. The CDR3 coding sequence is TGTGCCAGCAGTCTTCGACTCGTCTCCTACGAGCAGTACTTC.

The sample holds a few counts of this clonotype. The J gene is TRBJ1-5, the V gene TRBV6-6, with unresolved D. Between the trimmed V and J ends, which lost 0 bases and 11 bases, there was a span of 14 bases. CDR3 length equals 14 residues. In germline, CDR1 is MNHNY, CDR2 SVGAGI (reference sequence). The CDR3 DNA sequence: TGTGCCAGCAGTTACTCGAGTCCGGAGGTAGCCCAGCATTTT. Its translation is CASSYSSPEVAQHF.

As regards this clonotype: An end of the junction does not agree with germline; a read error may underlie this. The rearrangement links TRBV5-6 to TRBJ1-4; 10 bases are a match to TRBD1. Germline CDR1 and CDR2: SGHDT and YYEEEE. The CDR3 is 15 amino acids. In nucleotides, the CDR3 is TGTGCCAGCAGCCGTCGGACAGGGGGACCCTTTCTCCTTCTATTT. Encoded protein: CASSRRTGGPFLLLF.

This clonotype was found a few times. This CDR3 is CAISVTSQGNEQFF. The CDR3 coding sequence is TGTGCCATCAGTGTAACCTCCCAGGGCAATGAGCAGTTCTTC. The chain uses TRBV10-3 and TRBJ2-1; possible D gene TRBD1, 5 bases. Germline-derived CDR1 and CDR2 are ENHRY and SYGVKD. V lost 4 bases, J lost 6 bases, and 13 bases lay in between. The CDR3 extends over 14 amino acids.

This clonotype was seen more than once but under ten times. The V gene is TRBV6-2 or TRBV6-3, the J gene TRBJ2-7; D is uncertain. Germline V gene data show CDR1 as MNHEY and CDR2 as SVGEGT. The CDR3 runs 12 residues. V dropped 5 bases and J dropped 4 bases, with 9 bases sitting between them. CDR3 nucleotide sequence: TGTGCCAGCAGTCGAAACGTTTACGAGCAGTACTTC. Amino acids: CASSRNVYEQYF.

The rearrangement uses TRBV2 and TRBJ1-5; maybe TRBD1 (6 bases). This CDR3 has 14 residues. With 4 bases removed from V and 3 bases from J, the gap between germline ends came to 10 bases. Germline CDR1 reads SNHLY; CDR2 reads FYNNEI. The CDR3 DNA follows: TGTGCCAGCAGTGGGGGGGCAAACAATCAGCCCCAGCATTTT. Encoded protein: CASSGGANNQPQHF.

V usage is TRBV18 and J usage is TRBJ2-7, with D tentatively TRBD2 (6 bases). The CDR3 covers 14 residues. Germline V gives CDR1 KGHSH, CDR2 LQKENI. Trimming removed 2 bases at V and 2 bases at J, with 10 bases between. DNA of the CDR3: TGTGCCAGCTCACCAGGGGGGAGACCCTACGAGCAGTACTTC. Protein product: CASSPGGRPYEQYF.

The rearrangement joins TRBV5-1 to TRBJ2-1, with D perhaps matching TRBD1 or TRBD2 (5 bases each). CDR1 is SGHRS and CDR2 is YFSETQ in the germline V gene. Deletions cut 7 bases from V and 6 bases from J, with 17 bases between. This CDR3 is 14 amino acids long. CDR3 sequence: CASSGTAAVNEQFF. The CDR3 DNA sequence: TGCGCCAGCTCGGGGACCGCAGCGGTCAATGAGCAGTTCTTC.

The rearrangement uses TRBV6-6 and TRBJ1-1; TRBD1 agrees at 7 bases. This CDR3 contains 13 residues. Germline CDR1 MNHNY, CDR2 SVGAGI (reference sequence). The V gene end was trimmed by 2 bases and the J gene end by 4 bases; junction bases not matched to a gene: 1. This CDR3 reads CASSYRDSTEAFF. As DNA, the CDR3 is TGTGCCAGCAGTTACCGGGACAGCACTGAAGCTTTCTTT.

This clonotype was detected a few times. For the CDR3, the DNA is TGTGCCAGCAGTCCAAGGCCAAAGGGGGCAGGGGCATTAAGAGAGACCCAGTACTTC. This sequence encodes CASSPRPKGAGALRETQYF. The genes are TRBV12-3 or TRBV12-4 and TRBJ2-5, with 7 bases lining up with TRBD1. The junction had 22 bases not matched to a gene; V was cut back by 5 bases and J by 4 bases. The CDR3 runs to 19 residues.

The chain recombines TRBV7-9 with TRBJ2-5; D is perhaps TRBD2 (5 bases). Germline lookup yields CDR1 SEHNR and CDR2 FQNEAQ (reference sequence). The V end lost 4 bases, the J end lost 2 bases, and 14 bases lay between the germline ends. The CDR3 sequence is 15 residues long. The CDR3 region is CASSSPETGQETQYF. The CDR3 DNA reads as TGTGCCAGCAGCTCCCCTGAGACGGGGCAAGAGACCCAGTACTTC.

This rearrangement joins TRBV5-1 to TRBJ2-5; 7 bases are shared with TRBD2. V shed 0 bases, J shed 3 bases, and the junction held 5 bases outside the gene matches. The CDR3 is 15 amino acids. Germline assignment: CDR1 SGHRS and CDR2 YFSETQ. CDR3 loop: CASSLGASGKETQYF. CDR3 nucleotides: TGCGCCAGCAGCTTGGGGGCTAGCGGAAAAGAGACCCAGTACTTC. Together with reference TRBV5-1 and TRBJ2-5, the CDR3 gives the full variable domain: KAGVTQTPRYLIKTRGQQVTLSCSPISGHRSVSWYQQTPGQGLQFLFEYFSETQRNKGNFPGRFSGRQFSNSRSEMNVSTLELGDSALYLCASSLGASGKETQYFGPGTRLLVL.

The rearrangement links TRBV27 to TRBJ1-5, with a tentative D call TRBD1 (5 bases). There are 13 residues in the CDR3. With 3 bases removed from V and 7 bases from J, the gap between germline ends came to 10 bases. From germline, CDR1 is MNHEY and CDR2 SMNVEV (reference sequence). CDR3 residues: CASSFGGGQPQHF. Here the CDR3 DNA reads TGTGCCAGCAGTTTCGGGGGAGGACAGCCCCAGCATTTT.

This clonotype was found a few times. CDR3 in amino acids: CASSSRDGNTGELFF. The CDR3 nucleotides are TGTGCCAGCAGTTCCCGGGACGGGAACACCGGGGAGCTGTTTTTT. The chain combines TRBV27 with TRBJ2-2, with D perhaps matching TRBD1 or TRBD2 (5 bases each). V gave up 4 bases and J gave up 1 base, with 10 bases separating them. The CDR3 is 15 amino acids. Germline CDR1 and CDR2: MNHEY and SMNVEV (reference sequence).

In its sample, this clonotype was seen a few times. The chain is built from TRBV12-5 and TRBJ1-1, with no clear D. There are 13 residues in the CDR3. CDR1 and CDR2 from the germline V gene are LGHNT and FRNRAP. The V gene lost 6 bases and the J gene lost 4 bases, with 12 bases spanning the gap. The CDR3 DNA reads TGTGCTAGTGGCTCACCGGACGGCACTGAAGCTTTCTTT. This gives the protein CASGSPDGTEAFF.